The present entry profiles one TCR beta chain with its context. This entry comes from a study of blood T cell repertoires in COVID-19. Study context: T cells, B-cell-depleted T cells, or PBMCs supplied cDNA or gDNA.

Clones were sequenced by immunoSEQ multiplex PCR, and TCRdb holds only the in-frame ones, with some missing. Among about 260,000 clones listed, 75% to 90% were seen once. CDR1 and CDR2 (germline): MNHEY, SMNVEV (reference sequence). V lost 3 bases to trimming and J lost 4 bases; unmatched junction nucleotides: 10. This CDR3 contains 18 residues. V is TRBV27 and J is TRBJ2-1, with 12 bases identical to TRBD2. The TCR was taken from a woman between 70 and 85 years old with COVID-19, enrolled during active disease. The sequenced material came from peripheral blood. The CDR3 bases are TGTGCCAGCAGTTTCCGCGGACTAGCGGGAAATGTGTACAATGAGCAGTTCTTC. This sequence encodes CASSFRGLAGNVYNEQFF.